One and the same sample provided the 26 T cell receptor beta chains below, sequenced in a study of T cell responses to AZD1222 COVID-19 vaccine. Assay: immunoSEQ multiplex PCR; the TCRdb copy retains only in-frame clones and omits some. The sample has some 110,000 clones; approximately 85% are singletons. The sample consisted of peripheral blood, taken 28 days after the second AZD1222 dose. The receptors stem from an adult who received the AZD1222 COVID-19 vaccine.

The chain is built from TRBV29-1 and TRBJ2-3; D not resolved. The CDR3 runs 13 residues. Germline CDR1 SQVTM, CDR2 ANQGSEA. The V gene lost 7 bases and the J gene lost 1 base, with 12 bases spanning the gap. CDR3 coding DNA: TGCAGCGGATTAGGTGAGGGCACAGATACGCAGTATTTT. Protein: CSGLGEGTDTQYF.

In this sample, this clone turned up once. The CDR3 region has the DNA TGTGCCAGCAGCTTAGGACTAGCGGGGGGAGGGGCAGATACGCAGTATTTT. Amino acids: CASSLGLAGGGADTQYF. The chain recombines TRBV13 with TRBJ2-3, with 12 bases matching TRBD2. The V gene's germline CDR1 is PRHDT and CDR2 FYEKMQ (reference sequence). With V trimmed by 0 bases and J by 4 bases, 5 bases remained unmatched. The CDR3 is 17 residues long.

This clone occurred a few times. The V call is TRBV9, the J call TRBJ2-1; D not resolved. This CDR3 contains 12 residues. Trimming stripped 0 bases from V and 9 bases from J, with 7 bases between. Germline CDR1 is SGDLS and CDR2 is YYNGEE. This CDR3 reads CASSVDSGEQFF. The CDR3 coding sequence is TGTGCCAGCAGCGTAGATAGTGGTGAGCAGTTCTTC.

This clone turned up a few times. The V and J genes are TRBV4-1 and TRBJ1-6; D not certain. Trimming pared 8 bases from V and 7 bases from J, leaving 9 bases between. This CDR3 has 12 residues. Per germline, CDR1 MGHRA and CDR2 YSYEKL. CDR3 sequence: CASGLANSPLHF. The CDR3 DNA follows: TGCGCCAGCGGACTGGCGAATTCACCCCTCCACTTT.

V is TRBV10-1 and J is TRBJ1-5, with D unresolved. V gave up 6 bases and J gave up 6 bases, with 9 bases separating them. The CDR3 totals 12 residues. The V gene's germline CDR1 is WNHNN and CDR2 SYGVQD (reference sequence). CDR3 DNA: TGCGCCAGCAGCACTAGTGCTCAGCCCCAGCATTTT. It specifies CASSTSAQPQHF.

The sample holds a few counts of this clone. The chain uses TRBV27 and TRBJ2-7; TRBD1 aligns across 7 bases. The CDR3 is 14 amino acids. Germline V gene data show CDR1 as MNHEY and CDR2 as SMNVEV (reference sequence). Trimming cost V 2 bases and J 0 bases; bases outside gene matches: 1. This CDR3 reads CASSLQGDSYEQYF. The DNA of the CDR3 is TGTGCCAGCAGTTTACAGGGGGACTCCTACGAGCAGTACTTC.

The rearrangement uses TRBV11-2 and TRBJ1-5; D uncertain. In germline, CDR1 is SGHAT, CDR2 FQNNGV. This CDR3 comprises 12 residues. Between the trimmed V and J ends, which lost 2 bases and 6 bases, there was a span of 5 bases. The CDR3 sequence: CASSLMGQPQHF. CDR3 coding DNA: TGTGCCAGCAGCTTAATGGGTCAGCCCCAGCATTTT. Supplemented by reference TRBV11-2 and TRBJ1-5, the full variable domain reads EAGVAQSPRYKIIEKRQSVAFWCNPISGHATLYWYQQILGQGPKLLIQFQNNGVVDDSQLPKDRFSAERLKGVDSTLKIQPAKLEDSAVYLCASSLMGQPQHFGDGTRLSIL.

This clone was seen only once. The chain employs TRBV19 and TRBJ1-2, with 8 bases that match TRBD1. Per germline, CDR1 LNHDA and CDR2 SQIVND (reference sequence). The CDR3 totals 16 residues. After removal of 10 bases from V and 0 bases from J, the junction contained 13 bases not matched to a gene. CDR3 residues: CATLHRGVASNYGYTF. CDR3 in DNA: TGTGCCACCCTCCACAGGGGGGTAGCATCTAACTATGGCTACACCTTC.

This sequence joins TRBV10-3 and TRBJ2-2, with TRBD1 identical over 8 bases. Germline V lookup: CDR1 ENHRY, CDR2 SYGVKD. The CDR3 contains 14 residues. The V gene end was trimmed by 7 bases and the J gene end by 6 bases; junction bases not matched to a gene: 7. CDR3 sequence reads: CAITGQEGSGELFF. The DNA of the CDR3 is TGTGCCATCACGGGACAGGAGGGATCCGGGGAGCTGTTTTTT.

This chain uses TRBV14 with TRBJ2-7; D ambiguous. The CDR3 length is 11 residues. The germline gives CDR1 SGHDN, CDR2 FVKESK. Trimming took 6 bases from V and 4 from J, leaving 7 bases between them. This chain's CDR3 is CASSIGYEQYF. The CDR3 nucleotides are TGTGCCAGCAGTATAGGGTACGAGCAGTACTTC.

This clone was seen only a few times. V gene TRBV3-1 (or the pseudogene TRBV3-2) combines with J gene TRBJ2-7; D is undetermined. V was shortened by 4 bases and J by 2 bases, with 15 bases between the two germline ends. Germline loops: CDR1 LGHDT, CDR2 YNNKEL (reference sequence). The CDR3 spans 15 residues. The CDR3 sequence is CASSLQVGSPYEQYF. CDR3 DNA sequence: TGTGCCAGCAGCCTCCAGGTAGGGTCACCCTACGAGCAGTACTTC.

DNA for the CDR3: TGTGCCAGCAGTTACAAGCTGGGTGGAAACACCATATATTTT. Translated: CASSYKLGGNTIYF. This rearrangement joins TRBV6-5 to TRBJ1-3; D unresolved. Germline CDR1 reads MNHEY; CDR2 reads SVGAGI. This CDR3 is built from 14 residues. The V end was cut by 2 bases, the J end by 3 bases, with 8 bases between.

The chain has TRBV5-1 and TRBJ1-5; the match to TRBD1 covers 7 bases. The germline CDR1 and CDR2 sequences are SGHRS and YFSETQ. The CDR3 spans 16 residues. The junction had 7 bases not matched to a gene; V was cut back by 2 bases and J by 2 bases. The CDR3 sequence is CASSLDPDRGNQPQHF. In DNA, the CDR3 is TGCGCCAGCAGCTTAGATCCCGACAGGGGCAATCAGCCCCAGCATTTT. Looking up the rest from reference TRBV5-1 and TRBJ1-5 gives the full variable domain: KAGVTQTPRYLIKTRGQQVTLSCSPISGHRSVSWYQQTPGQGLQFLFEYFSETQRNKGNFPGRFSGRQFSNSRSEMNVSTLELGDSALYLCASSLDPDRGNQPQHFGDGTRLSIL.

This rearrangement joins TRBV18 to TRBJ1-5, with a possible D match to TRBD1 (6 bases). Germline V gives CDR1 KGHSH, CDR2 LQKENI. The CDR3 sequence is 17 residues long. The germline V and J ends were trimmed by 4 bases and 2 bases, with 18 bases remaining between them. The CDR3 here is CASSLYLQGEGNQPQHF. CDR3 DNA sequence: TGTGCCAGCTCACTCTACTTACAGGGAGAGGGCAATCAGCCCCAGCATTTT.

The chain couples TRBV19 to TRBJ2-1, with 9 bases aligning to TRBD1. The CDR3 is 16 residues long. V lost 7 bases to trimming and J lost 4 bases; unmatched junction nucleotides: 11. CDR1 and CDR2 (germline): LNHDA, SQIVND (reference sequence). This CDR3 is CASISSHRGLYNEQFF. CDR3 in DNA: TGTGCCAGTATCTCCAGCCACAGGGGGCTATACAATGAGCAGTTCTTC.

The rearrangement links TRBV7-9 to TRBJ2-2, with D perhaps matching TRBD1 or TRBD2 (5 bases each). The CDR3 extends over 17 amino acids. In germline, CDR1 is SEHNR, CDR2 FQNEAQ (reference sequence). Trimming removed 1 base at V and 0 bases at J, with 12 bases between. The CDR3 bases are TGTGCCAGCAGCTTAGGTCCCCAGGGACCGAACACCGGGGAGCTGTTTTTT. Translating gives CASSLGPQGPNTGELFF.

As for this clone: Mismatch with germline at one junction end may stem from a read error. CDR3 protein: CASSEAGPNNEQFF. In DNA, the CDR3 is TGTGCCAGCAGCGAAGCGGGGCCCAACAATGAGCAGTTCTTC. The chain has TRBV6-1 and TRBJ2-1; 7 nucleotides line up with TRBD2. Germline-derived CDR1 and CDR2 are MNHNS and SASEGT. The CDR3 sequence is 14 residues long.

The chain has TRBV4-2 and TRBJ2-2; D not certain. CDR3 length equals 14 residues. The ends were cut back, 3 bases at V and 0 bases at J, with 5 bases in the middle. CDR1 LGHNA and CDR2 YNFKEQ come from the germline V gene. CDR3 loop: CASSQQSNTGELFF. In nucleotides, the CDR3 is TGTGCCAGCAGCCAGCAATCGAACACCGGGGAGCTGTTTTTT.

The chain has TRBV28 and TRBJ2-2, with D perhaps matching TRBD2 (5 bases). V lost 1 base and J 3 bases, leaving 9 bases between the germline ends. The CDR3 extends over 15 amino acids. Germline V gives CDR1 MDHEN, CDR2 SYDVKM. The CDR3 region is CASSLSPGYTGELFF. CDR3 bases: TGTGCCAGCAGTTTATCCCCGGGGTACACCGGGGAGCTGTTTTTT.

The CDR3 loop reads CASSQLAIETQYF. The CDR3, as DNA: TGTGCCAGCAGCCAACTAGCGATTGAGACCCAGTACTTC. This sequence joins TRBV6-2 or TRBV6-3 and TRBJ2-5; 7 bases align to TRBD2. The germline V gene encodes CDR1 MNHEY and CDR2 SVGEGT. This CDR3 has 13 residues. J was trimmed by 5 bases and V by 6 bases; bases with no gene match: 6.

The V and J genes are TRBV30 and TRBJ1-3; D remains unclear. V lost 4 bases and J lost 0, with 13 bases in between. The CDR3 is 15 amino acids. Germline CDR1 is GTSNPN and CDR2 is SVGIG (reference sequence). The CDR3 loop is CAWNLGTSSGNTIYF. CDR3 sequence (DNA): TGTGCCTGGAATTTAGGCACGAGCTCTGGAAACACCATATATTTT.

Here the CDR3 DNA reads TGTGCCTGGGAGGGCGGAGGGTACGAGCAGTACTTC. Translated: CAWEGGGYEQYF. The J gene is TRBJ2-7, the V gene TRBV30, with D possibly TRBD2 on 6 matching bases. CDR1 is GTSNPN and CDR2 is SVGIG in the germline V gene (reference sequence). The CDR3 sequence is 12 residues long. V lost 5 bases and J 4 bases, leaving 12 bases between the germline ends. Full variable domain (rest looked up from reference TRBV30 and TRBJ2-7): SQTIHQWPATLVQPVGSPLSLECTVEGTSNPNLYWYRQAAGRGLQLLFYSVGIGQISSEVPQNLSASRPQDRQFILSSKKLLLSDSGFYLCAWEGGGYEQYFGPGTRLTVT.

The rearrangement joins TRBV7-9 to TRBJ2-7; D may match TRBD1 or TRBD2 (5 bases each). This CDR3 region has 11 residues. Trimming left V 4 bases short and J 6 bases short, with 7 bases between. Germline V lookup: CDR1 SEHNR, CDR2 FQNEAQ (reference sequence). CDR3 sequence reads: CASSSGTEQYF. The CDR3 DNA sequence: TGTGCCAGCAGCTCCGGGACCGAGCAGTACTTC.

The chain recombines TRBV12-3 or TRBV12-4 with TRBJ1-1; D call uncertain. V was pared by 3 bases and J by 4 bases, with 9 bases between. The CDR3 length is 13 residues. As DNA, the CDR3 is TGTGCCAGCAGTTTGCAAAGGTTCACTGAAGCTTTCTTT. This gives the protein CASSLQRFTEAFF.

This chain uses TRBV7-2 with TRBJ2-7, with 8 bases that match TRBD2. Germline CDR1 is SGHTA and CDR2 is FQGNSA. The CDR3 consists of 14 residues. Trimming removed 3 bases from V and 5 bases from J; junction bases left unmatched: 6. CDR3 coding DNA: TGTGCCAGCAGCTTGGGGCTAGCGGGCGACGAGCAGTACTTC. Translated: CASSLGLAGDEQYF.

The chain employs TRBV5-1 and TRBJ1-4; D not resolved. The germline V and J ends were trimmed by 1 base and 5 bases, with 15 bases remaining between them. The CDR3 has 16 residues. Germline CDR1 SGHRS, CDR2 YFSETQ. In DNA, the CDR3 is TGCGCCAGCAGCTTGTACTTGGCCTTGGCGAATGAAAAACTGTTTTTT. Translated, it gives CASSLYLALANEKLFF.